This TCR beta chain was identified during a study of Tregs in tolerant kidney transplant recipients. Measured with immunoSEQ multiplex PCR; TCRdb has only the in-frame clones, and not every one. The table records more than 90,000 clones, about 90% of them present only once. The CDR3 runs to 19 residues. V gave up 3 bases and J gave up 1 base; unmatched junction bases: 11. Germline assignment: CDR1 SNHLY and CDR2 FYNNEI. This clonotype originated in a human donor in good health. The specimen sequenced was CD4+ T cells from blood. The rearrangement joins TRBV2 to TRBJ2-3; TRBD2 agrees at 12 bases. The CDR3 spells CASSETSGRWRFRTDTQYF. The DNA of the CDR3 is TGTGCCAGCAGTGAGACTAGCGGGAGATGGCGGTTTCGCACAGATACGCAGTATTTT.